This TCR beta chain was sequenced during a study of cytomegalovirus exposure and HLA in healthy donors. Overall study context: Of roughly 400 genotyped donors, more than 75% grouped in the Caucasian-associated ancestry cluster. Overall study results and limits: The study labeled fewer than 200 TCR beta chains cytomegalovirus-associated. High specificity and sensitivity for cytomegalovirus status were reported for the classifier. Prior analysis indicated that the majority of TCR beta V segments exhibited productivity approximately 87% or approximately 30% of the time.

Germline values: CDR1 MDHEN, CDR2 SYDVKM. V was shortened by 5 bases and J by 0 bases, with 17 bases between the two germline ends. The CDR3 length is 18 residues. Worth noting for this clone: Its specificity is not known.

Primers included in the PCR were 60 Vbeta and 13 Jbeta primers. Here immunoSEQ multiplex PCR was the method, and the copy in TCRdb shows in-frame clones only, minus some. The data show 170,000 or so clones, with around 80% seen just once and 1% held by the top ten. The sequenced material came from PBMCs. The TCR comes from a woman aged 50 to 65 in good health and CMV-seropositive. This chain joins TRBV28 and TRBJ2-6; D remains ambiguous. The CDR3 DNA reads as TGTGCCAGCAGTCCCCGGGTCCAGAGCAGCTCTGGGGCCAACGTCCTGACTTTC. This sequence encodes CASSPRVQSSSGANVLTF.